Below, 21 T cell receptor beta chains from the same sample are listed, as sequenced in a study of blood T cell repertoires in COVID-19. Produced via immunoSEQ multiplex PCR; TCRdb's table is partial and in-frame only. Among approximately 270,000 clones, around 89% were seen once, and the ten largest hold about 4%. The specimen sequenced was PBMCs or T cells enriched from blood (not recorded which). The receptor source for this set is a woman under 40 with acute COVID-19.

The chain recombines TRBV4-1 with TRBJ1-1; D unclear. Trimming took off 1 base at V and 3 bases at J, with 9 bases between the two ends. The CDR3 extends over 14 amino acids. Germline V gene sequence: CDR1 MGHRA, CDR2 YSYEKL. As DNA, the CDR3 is TGCGCCAGCAGCCAAGGGATGGAGTACACTGAAGCTTTCTTT. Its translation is CASSQGMEYTEAFF.

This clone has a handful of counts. The CDR3 here is CASSPPPGLTGELFF. The CDR3, as DNA: TGTGCCAGCAGCCCTCCCCCAGGTCTCACCGGGGAGCTGTTTTTT. The chain combines TRBV5-5 with TRBJ2-2; D ambiguous. Looked up from germline, CDR1 is SGHKS and CDR2 is YYEKEE (reference sequence). The CDR3 is 15 residues long. The V end lost 4 bases, the J end lost 4 bases, and 14 bases lay between the germline ends.

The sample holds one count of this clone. The CDR3 DNA reads TGCGCCAGCAGGTTCTCGGGAGCGGAAAGCTCCTACGAGCAGTACTTC. Translation: CASRFSGAESSYEQYF. The chain links TRBV10-1 to TRBJ2-7; perhaps TRBD2 as D (6 bases). V shed 6 bases and J shed 0 bases, with 18 bases lying between them. The CDR3 extends over 16 amino acids. CDR1 WNHNN and CDR2 SYGVQD come from the germline V gene (reference sequence).

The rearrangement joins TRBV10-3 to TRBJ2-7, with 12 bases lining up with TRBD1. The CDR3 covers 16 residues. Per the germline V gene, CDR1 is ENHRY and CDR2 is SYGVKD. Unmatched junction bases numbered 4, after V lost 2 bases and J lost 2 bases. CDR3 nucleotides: TGTGCCATCAGTGAGACCGGGACAGGGGGCACCTACGAGCAGTACTTC. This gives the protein CAISETGTGGTYEQYF.

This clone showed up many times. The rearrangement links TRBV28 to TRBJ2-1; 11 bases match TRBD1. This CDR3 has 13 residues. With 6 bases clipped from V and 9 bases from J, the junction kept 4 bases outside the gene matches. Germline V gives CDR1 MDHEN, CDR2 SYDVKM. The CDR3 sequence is CASRWTGGGEQFF. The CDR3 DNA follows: TGTGCCAGCAGGTGGACAGGGGGCGGTGAGCAGTTCTTC. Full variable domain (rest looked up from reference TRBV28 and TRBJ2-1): DVKVTQSSRYLVKRTGEKVFLECVQDMDHENMFWYRQDPGLGLRLIYFSYDVKMKEKGDIPEGYSVSREKKERFSLILESASTNQTSMYLCASRWTGGGEQFFGPGTRLTVL.

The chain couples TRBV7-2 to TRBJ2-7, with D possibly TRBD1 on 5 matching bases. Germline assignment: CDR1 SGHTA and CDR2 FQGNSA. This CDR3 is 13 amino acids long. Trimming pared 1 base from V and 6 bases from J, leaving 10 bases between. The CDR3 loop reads CASSLGQLSEQYF. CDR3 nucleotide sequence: TGTGCCAGCAGCTTAGGACAGCTTTCCGAGCAGTACTTC.

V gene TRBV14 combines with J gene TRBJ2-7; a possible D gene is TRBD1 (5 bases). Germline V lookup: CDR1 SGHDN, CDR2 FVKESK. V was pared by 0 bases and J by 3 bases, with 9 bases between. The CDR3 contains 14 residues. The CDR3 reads CASSQDIDSYEQYF. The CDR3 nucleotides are TGTGCCAGCAGCCAAGATATTGACAGCTACGAGCAGTACTTC.

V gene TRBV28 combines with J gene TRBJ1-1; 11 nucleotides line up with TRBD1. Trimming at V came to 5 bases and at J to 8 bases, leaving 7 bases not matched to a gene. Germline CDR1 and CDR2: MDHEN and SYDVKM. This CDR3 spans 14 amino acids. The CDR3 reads CASSPAGTGGEAFF. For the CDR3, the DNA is TGTGCCAGCAGTCCCGCCGGGACAGGGGGAGAAGCTTTCTTT.

This CDR3 reads CAWTQARTGGAWEQYF. CDR3 DNA sequence: TGTGCCTGGACTCAAGCTCGGACAGGGGGCGCGTGGGAGCAGTACTTC. The rearrangement uses TRBV30 and TRBJ2-7; 11 nucleotides agree with TRBD1. V was pared by 4 bases and J by 7 bases, with 15 bases of the junction left unmatched. The CDR3 totals 16 residues. CDR1 and CDR2 (germline): GTSNPN, SVGIG (reference sequence).

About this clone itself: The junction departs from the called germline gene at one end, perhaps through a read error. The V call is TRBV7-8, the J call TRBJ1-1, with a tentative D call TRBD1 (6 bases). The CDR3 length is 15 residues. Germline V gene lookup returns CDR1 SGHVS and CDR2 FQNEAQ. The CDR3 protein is CASILQGAEYTEAFF. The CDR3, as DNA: TGTGCCAGCATCTTACAGGGCGCCGAGTACACTGAAGCTTTCTTT. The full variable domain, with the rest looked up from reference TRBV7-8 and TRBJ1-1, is GAGVSQSPRYKVAKRGQDVALRCDPISGHVSLFWYQQALGQGPEFLTYFQNEAQLDKSGLPSDRFFAERPEGSVSTLKIQRTQQEDSAVYLCASILQGAEYTEAFFGQGTRLTVV.

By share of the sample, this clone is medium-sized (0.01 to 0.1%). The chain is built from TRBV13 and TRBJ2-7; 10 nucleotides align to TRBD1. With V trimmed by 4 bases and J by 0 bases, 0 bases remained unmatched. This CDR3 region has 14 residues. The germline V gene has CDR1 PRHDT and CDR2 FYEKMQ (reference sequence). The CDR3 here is CASSWTGGSYEQYF. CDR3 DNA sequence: TGTGCCAGCAGCTGGACAGGGGGCTCCTACGAGCAGTACTTC.

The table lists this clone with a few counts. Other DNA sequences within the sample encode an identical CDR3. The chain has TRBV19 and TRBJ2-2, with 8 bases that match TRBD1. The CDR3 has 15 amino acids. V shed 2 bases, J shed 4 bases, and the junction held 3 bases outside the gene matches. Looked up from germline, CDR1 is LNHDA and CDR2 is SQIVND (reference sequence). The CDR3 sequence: CASSIPGGLTGELFF. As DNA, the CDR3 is TGTGCCAGTAGTATACCAGGGGGCCTCACCGGGGAGCTGTTTTTT. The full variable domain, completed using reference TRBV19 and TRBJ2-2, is DGGITQSPKYLFRKEGQNVTLSCEQNLNHDAMYWYRQDPGQGLRLIYYSQIVNDFQKGDIAEGYSVSREKKESFPLTVTSAQKNPTAFYLCASSIPGGLTGELFFGEGSRLTVL.

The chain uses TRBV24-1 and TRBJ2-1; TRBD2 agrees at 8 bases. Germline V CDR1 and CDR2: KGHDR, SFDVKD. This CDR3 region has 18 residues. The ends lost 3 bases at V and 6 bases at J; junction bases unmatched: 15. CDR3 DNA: TGTGCCACCAGTGATCGGGGGGTAGCGGGATCCCTGGGCAATGAGCAGTTCTTC. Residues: CATSDRGVAGSLGNEQFF.

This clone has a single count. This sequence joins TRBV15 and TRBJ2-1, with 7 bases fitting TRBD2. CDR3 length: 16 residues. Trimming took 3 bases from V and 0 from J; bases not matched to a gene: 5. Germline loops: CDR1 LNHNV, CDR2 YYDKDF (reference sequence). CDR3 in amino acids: CATSRGGDYSYNEQFF. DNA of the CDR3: TGTGCCACCAGCAGGGGAGGGGACTACTCCTACAATGAGCAGTTCTTC.

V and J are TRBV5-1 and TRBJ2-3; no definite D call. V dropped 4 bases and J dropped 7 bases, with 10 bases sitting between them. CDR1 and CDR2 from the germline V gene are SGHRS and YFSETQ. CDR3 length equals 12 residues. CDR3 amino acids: CASSADTYTQYF. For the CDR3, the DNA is TGCGCCAGCAGCGCTGACACCTATACGCAGTATTTT. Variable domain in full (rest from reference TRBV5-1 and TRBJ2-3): KAGVTQTPRYLIKTRGQQVTLSCSPISGHRSVSWYQQTPGQGLQFLFEYFSETQRNKGNFPGRFSGRQFSNSRSEMNVSTLELGDSALYLCASSADTYTQYFGPGTRLTVL.

In DNA form, the CDR3 reads TGTGCCAGCCTCGAGACTAGCGGGAGACTAGGGGAGCTGTTTTTT. This codes for CASLETSGRLGELFF. This sequence joins TRBV6-5 and TRBJ2-2; 12 bases map to TRBD2. The germline V gene has CDR1 MNHEY and CDR2 SVGAGI. This CDR3 is 15 amino acids long. V gave up 8 bases and J gave up 8 bases; unmatched junction bases: 9.

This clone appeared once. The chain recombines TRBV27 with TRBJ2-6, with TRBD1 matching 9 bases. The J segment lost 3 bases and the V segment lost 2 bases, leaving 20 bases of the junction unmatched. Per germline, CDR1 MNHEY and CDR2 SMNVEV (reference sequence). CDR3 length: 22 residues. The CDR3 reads CASSLIPVRTGDLLRGANVLTF. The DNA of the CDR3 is TGTGCCAGCAGTTTAATTCCGGTTAGGACAGGGGACTTACTTCGTGGGGCCAACGTCCTGACTTTC.

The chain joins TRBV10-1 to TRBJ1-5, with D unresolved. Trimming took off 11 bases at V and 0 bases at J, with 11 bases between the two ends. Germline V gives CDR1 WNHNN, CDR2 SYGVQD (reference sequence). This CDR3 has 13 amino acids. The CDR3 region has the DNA TGCGCCCCTCTTCGGGATAGCAATCAGCCCCAGCATTTT. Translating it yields CAPLRDSNQPQHF.

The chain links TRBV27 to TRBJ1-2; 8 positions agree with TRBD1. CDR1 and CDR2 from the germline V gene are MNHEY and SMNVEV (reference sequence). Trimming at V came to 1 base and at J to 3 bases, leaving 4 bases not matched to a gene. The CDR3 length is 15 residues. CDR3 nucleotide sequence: TGTGCCAGCAGTTTATACCGGACAGGGTACTATGGCTACACCTTC. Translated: CASSLYRTGYYGYTF.

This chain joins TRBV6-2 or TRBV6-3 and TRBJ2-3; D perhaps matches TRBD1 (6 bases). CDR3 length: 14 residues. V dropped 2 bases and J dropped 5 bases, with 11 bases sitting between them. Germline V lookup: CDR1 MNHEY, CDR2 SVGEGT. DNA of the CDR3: TGTGCCAGCAGTTACGGGGGCGGAATAGATACGCAGTATTTT. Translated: CASSYGGGIDTQYF.

In nucleotides, the CDR3 is TGTGCCAGCAGCGGCAGGGTGCGTGGCTACACCTTC. Translated, it gives CASSGRVRGYTF. This chain joins TRBV2 and TRBJ1-2, with TRBD1 as a possible D gene (5 bases). Per the germline V gene, CDR1 is SNHLY and CDR2 is FYNNEI. This CDR3 is 12 amino acids long. V was trimmed by 6 bases and J by 7 bases, leaving 12 bases between them.